Following are 27 T cell receptor beta chains from one sample sequenced in a study of blood T cell repertoires in COVID-19. Data came from immunoSEQ multiplex PCR; TCRdb stores just in-frame clones and leaves some out. The sample holds some 370,000 clones, around 90% seen once. The sample comprised peripheral blood. The receptor source for this set is a man younger than 30 with active or convalescent COVID-19.

The V and J genes are TRBV29-1 and TRBJ2-7; 11 positions agree with TRBD1. V dropped 1 base and J dropped 8; count of bases not matched to a gene: 10. The CDR3 is 15 residues long. Germline assignment: CDR1 SQVTM and CDR2 ANQGSEA. CDR3 bases: TGCAGCGTTGAAGGCATGGGACAGGGGGGTATGAAGCAGTACTTC. It codes for CSVEGMGQGGMKQYF.

The chain combines TRBV9 with TRBJ2-2, with D possibly being TRBD2 (6 bases). V lost 0 bases and J 0 bases, leaving 12 bases between the germline ends. The CDR3 length is 17 residues. The germline V gene has CDR1 SGDLS and CDR2 YYNGEE. CDR3 in amino acids: CASSVGLRGPNTGELFF. The DNA of the CDR3 is TGTGCCAGCAGCGTAGGTTTGCGGGGCCCGAACACCGGGGAGCTGTTTTTT.

This clone has just a few counts. This chain connects TRBV14 to TRBJ2-1, with TRBD1 matching over 8 bases. V trimming: 6 bases; J trimming: 3 bases; junction bases outside the gene matches: 4. The CDR3 length is 14 residues. Germline V lookup: CDR1 SGHDN, CDR2 FVKESK. Here the CDR3 reads CASRRQGFYNEQFF. The CDR3 DNA reads TGTGCCAGCAGGCGACAGGGGTTCTACAATGAGCAGTTCTTC.

The chain uses TRBV28 and TRBJ1-3; D call uncertain. Germline lookup yields CDR1 MDHEN and CDR2 SYDVKM. This CDR3 has 13 residues. Trimming pared 3 bases from V and 0 bases from J, leaving 3 bases between. Here the CDR3 reads CASSFYSGNTIYF. In DNA form, the CDR3 reads TGTGCCAGCAGTTTCTACTCTGGAAACACCATATATTTT.

A remark on this clone: This sample also contains other DNA sequences that code for the same CDR3. The chain has TRBV19 and TRBJ1-5, with 9 bases aligning to TRBD1. V was pared by 2 bases and J by 6 bases, with 8 bases of the junction left unmatched. The germline V gene encodes CDR1 LNHDA and CDR2 SQIVND (reference sequence). The CDR3 length is 16 residues. CDR3 region: CASSILDRGRGQPQHF. The CDR3 DNA is TGTGCCAGTAGTATACTGGACAGGGGTAGAGGTCAGCCCCAGCATTTT.

As DNA, the CDR3 is TGTGCCAGCAGTTACGTAGGGGGCGAGACCCAGTACTTC. This gives the protein CASSYVGGETQYF. The gene calls are TRBV6-5 and TRBJ2-5; 7 bases match TRBD1. CDR1 is MNHEY, CDR2 SVGAGI, per germline. V trimming: 2 bases; J trimming: 5 bases; junction bases outside the gene matches: 2. The CDR3 length is 13 residues.

Turning to this clone: This specimen includes other DNA sequences encoding the same CDR3. The gene calls are TRBV7-3 and TRBJ2-1; weak D call: TRBD1 (7 bases). Germline V gene sequence: CDR1 SGHTA, CDR2 FQGTGA. V was pared by 4 bases and J by 1 base, with 11 bases between. CDR3 size: 15 residues. The CDR3 sequence is CASSSQGGSYNEQFF. The CDR3 DNA reads as TGTGCCAGCAGCTCTCAGGGGGGATCCTACAATGAGCAGTTCTTC.

The CDR3 loop reads CASSYLGQNYGYTF. The DNA for the CDR3 is TGTGCCAGCAGTTACCTCGGACAGAACTATGGCTACACCTTC. The chain employs TRBV6-5 and TRBJ1-2, with a possible D match to TRBD1 (6 bases). The CDR3 covers 14 residues. Germline assignment: CDR1 MNHEY and CDR2 SVGAGI. V gave up 2 bases and J gave up 2 bases, with 9 bases separating them.

The rearrangement joins TRBV6-5 to TRBJ1-5; no definite D call. With 0 bases removed from V and 6 bases from J, the gap between germline ends came to 6 bases. This CDR3 is 13 amino acids long. Germline assignment: CDR1 MNHEY and CDR2 SVGAGI. The CDR3 is CASSYSQSQPQHF. CDR3 sequence (DNA): TGTGCCAGCAGTTACTCACAGTCTCAGCCCCAGCATTTT.

This clone was seen just once. V gene TRBV27 combines with J gene TRBJ1-2; 10 bases map to TRBD1. CDR3 length: 15 amino acids. After removal of 5 bases from V and 2 bases from J, the junction contained 5 bases not matched to a gene. Germline values: CDR1 MNHEY, CDR2 SMNVEV (reference sequence). CDR3 residues: CASSPRGQGNYGYTF. In DNA form, the CDR3 reads TGTGCCAGCAGTCCGCGGGGACAGGGGAACTATGGCTACACCTTC.

This chain uses TRBV4-2 with TRBJ2-3; D remains unclear. The CDR3 contains 12 residues. With 2 bases removed from V and 10 bases from J, the gap between germline ends came to 10 bases. Germline CDR1 reads LGHNA; CDR2 reads YNFKEQ. The CDR3, as DNA: TGTGCCAGCAGCCAATCCAAGAGCGCGCAGTATTTT. Its protein product is CASSQSKSAQYF.

The chain joins TRBV6-5 to TRBJ1-3; D gene unclear. Germline V gives CDR1 MNHEY, CDR2 SVGAGI. The CDR3 is made up of 14 amino acids. V was clipped by 8 bases and J by 0 bases, with 11 bases between them. The CDR3 DNA reads as TGTGCCAGCGGCAGGCGACACTCTGGAAACACCATATATTTT. It specifies CASGRRHSGNTIYF.

This rearrangement joins TRBV9 to TRBJ1-2; possible D gene TRBD1, 5 bases. The CDR3 is 16 residues long. V lost 4 bases and J 5 bases, leaving 21 bases between the germline ends. Germline V lookup: CDR1 SGDLS, CDR2 YYNGEE. The CDR3 region is CASSPHPGGERYGYTF. The CDR3 region has the DNA TGTGCCAGCAGCCCCCACCCCGGGGGGGAAAGGTATGGCTACACCTTC.

The chain couples TRBV7-5 to TRBJ1-5. TRBV7-5 has pseudogene status. This CDR3 contains 14 residues. The DNA for the CDR3 is TGTGCCAGAAAACGGGGACTAGAAAATCAGCCCCAGCATTTT. It is translated as CARKRGLENQPQHF.

The J gene is TRBJ1-5, the V gene TRBV27; 9 bases map to TRBD1. The ends lost 5 bases at V and 3 bases at J; junction bases unmatched: 8. The CDR3 extends over 16 amino acids. Germline CDR1 is MNHEY and CDR2 is SMNVEV (reference sequence). The CDR3 nucleotides read TGTGCCAGCAGTGCTTTAGACAGGGGGAACAATCAGCCCCAGCATTTT. This sequence encodes CASSALDRGNNQPQHF.

As to this clone: At one boundary the junction diverges from the germline segment, which might be a read error. The chain couples TRBV7-7 to TRBJ2-2, with 9 bases fitting TRBD1. Germline lookup yields CDR1 SSHAT and CDR2 FNYEAQ (reference sequence). The CDR3 runs 17 residues. Here the CDR3 reads CASSLELAQGAIGELFF. CDR3 bases: TGTGCTAGCAGCTTAGAATTGGCACAGGGGGCAATCGGGGAGCTGTTTTTT. The complete variable domain, with remaining parts taken from reference TRBV7-7 and TRBJ2-2, reads GAGVSQSPRYKVTKRGQDVTLRCDPISSHATLYWYQQALGQGPEFLTYFNYEAQPDKSGLPSDRFSAERPEGSISTLTIQRTEQRDSAMYRCASSLELAQGAIGELFFGEGSRLTVL.

This clone was detected a few times. V and J are TRBV28 and TRBJ1-2; D gene unclear. Germline lookup yields CDR1 MDHEN and CDR2 SYDVKM. The CDR3 length is 13 residues. With 6 bases removed from V and 3 bases from J, the gap between germline ends came to 11 bases. The CDR3 region has the DNA TGTGCCAGCAGCACCCACAGTTACTATGGCTACACCTTC. Protein product: CASSTHSYYGYTF.

CDR3 coding DNA: TGTGCCAGCAGCTTAGAAGCGGGAGGCTACGAGCAGTACTTC. This gives the protein CASSLEAGGYEQYF. This chain uses TRBV7-2 with TRBJ2-7; TRBD2 aligns across 9 bases. Germline CDR1 SGHTA, CDR2 FQGNSA. This CDR3 has 14 amino acids. V shed 1 base, J shed 3 bases, and the junction held 1 base outside the gene matches.

The rearrangement uses TRBV3-1 (or the pseudogene TRBV3-2) and TRBJ1-3; D possibly corresponds to TRBD1 (6 bases). The CDR3 is 19 amino acids. The V end was cut by 6 bases, the J end by 2 bases, with 26 bases between. Germline CDR1 reads LGHDT; CDR2 reads YNNKEL (reference sequence). In DNA, the CDR3 is TGTGCCAGCAGTCGAACAGGGCCCGGTGGGTCCTCGACTGGAAACACCATATATTTT. Its translation is CASSRTGPGGSSTGNTIYF.

The chain has TRBV14 and TRBJ1-1; tentative D call: TRBD1 (5 bases). Germline V gives CDR1 SGHDN, CDR2 FVKESK. There are 14 residues in the CDR3. V lost 11 bases to trimming and J lost 4 bases, with 20 bases between them. CDR3 nucleotide sequence: TGTGCCCCCTCAAGTCGTTACAGGAGCACTGAAGCTTTCTTT. It encodes CAPSSRYRSTEAFF. The whole variable domain, remainder taken from reference TRBV14 and TRBJ1-1, is EAGVTQFPSHSVIEKGQTVTLRCDPISGHDNLYWYRRVMGKEIKFLLHFVKESKQDESGMPNNRFLAERTGGTYSTLKVQPAELEDSGVYFCAPSSRYRSTEAFFGQGTRLTVV.

This rearrangement joins TRBV7-6 to TRBJ2-1; 15 bases align to TRBD2. The CDR3 is made up of 15 amino acids. The V gene end was trimmed by 7 bases and the J gene end by 7 bases; junction bases not matched to a gene: 5. CDR1 and CDR2 (germline): SGHVS, FNYEAQ. The CDR3 nucleotides read TGTGCCAGCACCTCGGGACTAGCGGGAGGAAATGAGCAGTTCTTC. Translating it yields CASTSGLAGGNEQFF. Complete variable domain (other parts from reference TRBV7-6 and TRBJ2-1): GAGVSQSPRYKVTKRGQDVALRCDPISGHVSLYWYRQALGQGPEFLTYFNYEAQQDKSGLPNDRFSAERPEGSISTLTIQRTEQRDSAMYRCASTSGLAGGNEQFFGPGTRLTVL.

This clone occurred a few times. The rearrangement links TRBV5-8 to TRBJ2-7; 8 nucleotides align to TRBD2. Trimming cost V 0 bases and J 5 bases; bases outside gene matches: 4. The CDR3 loop spans 14 amino acids. In germline, CDR1 is SGHTS, CDR2 YDEGEE. CDR3 residues: CASSLGGGLDEQYF. CDR3 nucleotides: TGTGCCAGCAGCTTGGGCGGGGGGCTCGACGAGCAGTACTTC.

This clone was seen a single time. The chain carries TRBV19 and TRBJ2-7; possibly TRBD1 for D (6 bases). Germline V CDR1 and CDR2: LNHDA, SQIVND (reference sequence). The CDR3 extends over 15 amino acids. Deletions cut 2 bases from V and 2 bases from J, with 13 bases between. CDR3 in DNA: TGTGCCAGTAGTATAACAGGGATAGGGGCCTACGAGCAGTACTTC. It is translated as CASSITGIGAYEQYF.

The chain is built from TRBV5-1 and TRBJ2-5; D is possibly TRBD2 (6 bases). CDR3 size: 17 residues. V gave up 4 bases and J gave up 0 bases, with 19 bases separating them. The V gene's germline CDR1 is SGHRS and CDR2 YFSETQ. CDR3 sequence: CASSQARRTTHQETQYF. The CDR3 region has the DNA TGCGCCAGCAGCCAGGCTCGAAGGACTACCCACCAAGAGACCCAGTACTTC.

This clone was recorded once. The chain employs TRBV5-4 and TRBJ2-7; D gene unclear. Looked up from germline, CDR1 is SGHNT and CDR2 is YYREEE (reference sequence). The CDR3 consists of 16 residues. V was cut by 4 bases and J by 0 bases, with 17 bases left in between. Written as DNA, the CDR3 is TGTGCCAGCAGCCAAGCCGCGCGGAGCAACTCCTACGAGCAGTACTTC. Its protein product is CASSQAARSNSYEQYF.

The chain couples TRBV5-6 to TRBJ2-7, with 7 bases aligning to TRBD1. From germline, CDR1 is SGHDT and CDR2 YYEEEE. Unmatched junction bases numbered 5, after V lost 6 bases and J lost 5 bases. This CDR3 contains 12 residues. In nucleotides, the CDR3 is TGTGCCAGCACAAATGGACAGGACGAGCAGTACTTC. Its protein is CASTNGQDEQYF.

The chain joins TRBV6-1 to TRBJ2-7; 12 positions agree with TRBD2. Germline CDR1 is MNHNS and CDR2 is SASEGT. J was trimmed by 2 bases and V by 3 bases; bases with no gene match: 2. The CDR3 consists of 15 residues. The chain's CDR3 is CASSETSGGTYEQYF. CDR3 sequence (DNA): TGTGCCAGCAGTGAGACTAGCGGGGGAACCTACGAGCAGTACTTC.